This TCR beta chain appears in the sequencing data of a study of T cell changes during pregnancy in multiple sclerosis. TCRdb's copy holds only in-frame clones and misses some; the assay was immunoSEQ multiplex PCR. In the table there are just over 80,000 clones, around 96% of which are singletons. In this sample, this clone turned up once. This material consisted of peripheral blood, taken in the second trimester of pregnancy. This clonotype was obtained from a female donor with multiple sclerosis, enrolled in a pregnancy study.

The CDR3 coding sequence is TGTGCCAGCACCGGGGGAGGGCCGTACAATGAGCAGTTCTTC. Translating gives CASTGGGPYNEQFF. V usage is TRBV6-1 and J usage is TRBJ2-1, with 7 bases matching TRBD2. The length of the CDR3 is 14 residues. J lost 4 bases, V lost 7 bases, and 7 bases had no gene match. CDR1 is MNHNS and CDR2 is SASEGT in the germline V gene.